This TCR beta chain was obtained from a study of T cells after yellow fever vaccination. General observations from the study: Once the booster was given, most primary-vaccination clones reappeared, at over 95% for CD4 and 85% to 90% for CD8. A secondary response was less intense yet reached its peak sooner, at day 5 versus 15.

This clonotype was seen at least ten times. The target antigen is unknown. Trimming took off 4 bases at V and 0 bases at J, with 10 bases between the two ends. The CDR3 length is 14 residues. From germline, CDR1 is SGHRS and CDR2 YFSETQ. One entry per CDR3 protein results from TCRdb running MiXCR on the 5' RACE reads. The table has fewer than 450,000 distinct CDR3 sequences, under 5% seen once. This TCR derives from a young man who received the YFV17D yellow fever vaccine. This sample comprised PBMCs, obtained 5 days after the yellow fever booster vaccination. The chain is built from TRBV5-1 and TRBJ1-2; unclear D gene. This CDR3 is CASSDRGANYGYTF. As DNA, the CDR3 is TGCGCCAGCAGCGATCGGGGAGCTAACTATGGCTACACCTTC.